This TCR beta chain was identified in a study of cytomegalovirus exposure and HLA in healthy donors (dated by TCRdb to 2016 to 2017). In terms of the full investigation: An earlier analysis of several hundred of the donors reported roughly 300 Gb of sequence data and 100 million to 130 million unique TCR beta sequences from 190 million or so T cells. Around 320 gigabases of sequencing data and tens of millions of unique TCR sequences were included in an early release covering roughly 700 HLA-typed donors. Of the roughly 410 genotyped donors, 65% to 90% were placed in the genetic ancestry cluster associated with self-reported Caucasian donors. The study aimed to test whether cataloging public T cell receptors could reveal signatures of past pathogen exposure. The study used immunosequencing to profile the T cell repertoires of 666 subjects and linked those repertoires to cytomegalovirus serostatus. A separate validation cohort of approximately 130 different subjects was used in addition to the 666-subject first cohort. High-throughput TCR immunosequencing, statistical association of individual TCRs with disease status, and machine learning were combined to predict cytomegalovirus infection status. In a later analysis, previously published TCR beta repertoires from 670 or so donors were re-analyzed and high-resolution HLA genotyping was added so that TCR occurrence patterns could be studied. The later analysis used no new phenotypic data to find candidate immune exposures, relying instead on TCR beta sequences and their occurrence across donors. To decide whether each TCR beta V gene segment behaved as functional or pseudogenic, an earlier analysis of approximately 590 of the donors relied on high-throughput TCR beta sequencing. Alongside the repertoire data, information on donor age, sex, ethnicity and CMV serostatus was compiled. A later genetic analysis used genome-wide SNP genotypes for about 60% of the roughly 700 donors, treating that subset as a discovery cohort. Every repertoire in the discovery cohort had been generated on one and the same sequencing platform. Both class I and class II loci were covered by HLA typing, at four-digit resolution. The number of typed donors differed by locus: roughly 620-630 for A, B, C, DRB1 and DQB1; some 500 for DQA1; 606 for DPA1; and some 470 for DPB1. Roughly 5 DR-DQ haplotypes were handled as single units for association and clustering because linkage in the cohort was strong. Across 398 genotyped donors of the cohort, an average of about 240,000 unique TCR beta nucleotide sequences per donor were sequenced, and around 20% of those sequences were non-productive. Overall results and qualifications from the work: A further reported finding was that TCR beta sequences accurately predicted the HLA-A and HLA-B alleles for most subjects in the first cohort. According to a later genetic analysis, donors in an Asian-associated ancestry cluster had fewer N-insertions in productive TCRs than the approximately 670-donor mean. Because the 87-base-pair reads could not distinguish some IMGT-functional V segments, including TRBV6-2 and TRBV6-3, those segments were excluded. Correlated functional status among segregating V segments might reflect linkage disequilibrium, but an unknown experimental factor could not be ruled out. Only TCR beta chains were sequenced in this cohort, and the absence of alpha or paired-chain data limited detectable features. The study listed approximately 160 TCR beta chains as associated with cytomegalovirus. Several of the top co-occurrence clusters appeared to be linked to parvovirus B19, influenza, CMV and Epstein-Barr virus, according to a later analysis. Because HLA typing was missing for some donors at each locus, association tests included only the typed subset. Roughly 17 rarely observed V segments, including chromosome 9 orphons, were excluded from the earlier analysis of some 590 of the donors because counts were too low. While some public TCRs were present in many individuals, most TCR sequences turned up only very rarely across donors. In a later analysis, the rate of TCR association differed among HLA loci, with DRB1 alleles having the most associated TCRs and HLA-C alleles having the fewest. In vitro tests confirmed that three of the cytomegalovirus-associated TCR beta chains recognize cytomegalovirus antigens. Strong co-occurrence of HLA alleles, especially DR and DQ, made assigning TCR associations to individual alleles difficult. In both the original and validation cohorts, the classifier was reported to diagnose cytomegalovirus status with high specificity and sensitivity. Sequencing depth was assumed to be roughly uniform across donors in the presence/absence analyses, though that assumption may not hold. In a later analysis, HLA-associated TCR beta chains were found to be more clonally expanded and to have lower generation probabilities than equally common non-associated chains. CMV serostatus was the only immune exposure information available for the cohort. A cluster of highly shared sequence variants was judged likely to be a technical artifact of the sequencing pipeline. At a false discovery rate of 0.05, a later analysis linked approximately 18,000 TCR beta sequences to specific HLA alleles. Most CMV-associated TCR beta chains appeared to be HLA-restricted in a later analysis, and the HLA associations seemed to be driven largely by CMV exposure. The authors suggested that the approach could potentially be generalized to other disease states and immunological phenotypes. In an earlier analysis of about 600 of the donors, most TCR beta V segments appeared in productive rearrangements about 87% or about 30% of the time, broadly matching IMGT annotations. A later genetic analysis associated a missense DCLRE1C variant with V-gene and J-gene trimming of TCR beta chains, and an independent cohort replicated the association.

Library construction relied on the immunoSEQ multiplex PCR assay. The multiplex PCR relied on a mix of 60 forward primers for TCR Vbeta segments and 13 reverse primers for TCR Jbeta segments. A multiplex PCR assay on genomic DNA amplified the CDR3 region of rearranged TCR beta genes. The amplified TCR beta libraries were sequenced on the Illumina HiSeq System as 87-base-pair reads. Concerning the study's data processing: In a later analysis, some 80 million unique TCR beta chains were counted across the 500 to 700 repertoires, and around 10 million of these chains were shared by at least two donors. To remove PCR and sequencing errors, raw reads were error-corrected and collapsed into unique sequences using a nearest-neighbor algorithm that merged closely related sequences. CDR3 sequences were aligned to IMGT reference sequences to assign V, D and J gene segments. For a sequence to be retained, at least a six-nucleotide match to both a V gene segment and a J gene segment was required. A rearrangement was called productive if the CDR3 had no stop codons and remained in frame with V and J, and every other rearrangement was called non-productive. Following IMGT convention, CDR3 was defined as the stretch from the second conserved V-encoded cysteine up to the conserved J-encoded phenylalanine. Sequences without an unambiguous match to a single V gene segment were excluded from the earlier analysis of about 600 of the donors. In an earlier analysis of 587 of the donors, V segments were called functional above 56.7% productive rearrangements and were called segregating when the between-donor standard deviation exceeded 5%. To diagnose cytomegalovirus status from the catalog of TCR beta chain sequences, a statistical classification framework was built. In a later analysis, TCR nucleotide sequences were compared against IMGT/GENE-DB human TR gene sequences so that V and J genes could be assigned. A later analysis assigned CDR3 sequences and most-parsimonious VDJ recombination scenarios with the TCRdist pipeline. In a later analysis, every TCR beta chain was defined by the combination of its CDR3 amino acid sequence and its V-gene family, and reads without a unique V-gene family were dropped. As a way to deal with suspected cross-contamination and a sequencing artifact, a later analysis dropped 450 to 600 nucleotide sequences that were highly shared and had low generation probability. For each public chain, a later analysis derived a clonal expansion index from normalized ranks of inferred template counts within each repertoire. In a later analysis, generation probabilities were computed with a VDJ recombination model fitted to out-of-frame rearrangements, and the resulting probabilities were checked against IGoR. In a later analysis, hypergeometric tests were used to score TCR-TCR, TCR-HLA and TCR-CMV co-occurrence, with a repertoire-size bias correction applied to TCR pairs. In a later analysis, false discovery rates were estimated by permuting HLA or CMV assignments 20 times. In a later analysis, co-occurring TCRs were grouped with DBSCAN, and TCRdist sequence similarity was added when clustering was performed within HLA-allele-positive subsets. For co-occurrence clustering, repertoires with fewer than 30,000 or more than 120,000 public chains were excluded, along with a handful of repertoires with anomalous nucleotide sharing. The table comes from immuneACCESS by way of TCRdb, which keeps in-frame sequences with V and J called. Part of the clones is missing from these tables; in studies checked, under half for an unresolved V gene and the rest for unknown reasons. V, J and clone size were drawn from that table, and D and trimming were deduced from the DNA. The sample includes 100,000 to 150,000 clones, with more than 80% observed a single time. The ten largest account for 1% of the sample.

A word on this clone: No cognate antigen has been identified for it. No quality values exist for individual bases; no much larger clone is one base distant.

The cohort comprised hundreds of healthy bone marrow donors. At the time of sampling, every cohort member was nominally healthy, though immune exposures that went unrecorded were likely present. The donor was CMV seronegative and belonged to the group of 352 seronegative cohort members. Each donor provided a peripheral blood sample, and peripheral blood mononuclear cells were used for TCR beta sequencing. The Qiagen DNeasy Blood Extraction Kit was used to extract genomic DNA from the blood cell samples. CDR1 and CDR2 are drawn from the germline V gene: MDHEN, SYDVKM. Spanning cysteine to phenylalanine, the CDR3 consists of 15 amino acids. The CDR3 DNA has 45 bases and is translated from base 1. Relative to germline, V is 10 bases shorter and J is 1 base shorter, with 17 bases between their ends.

This sequence was found in a man aged 40-49 years in good health and CMV-seronegative. This chain joins TRBV28 to TRBJ1-5, with the D gene uncertain. The sample taken for sequencing was PBMCs. This receptor has the CDR3 CATTSSGSSNQPQHF. Here is the DNA: TGTGCCACCACGTCAAGCGGGTCAAGCAATCAGCCCCAGCATTTT.